The present T cell receptor (beta chain) was sequenced within a study of identical twins. Using its own MiXCR run on the 5' RACE reads, TCRdb lists one record per CDR3 protein. The data show hundreds of thousands of distinct CDR3 sequences, 18% seen once. Findings and caveats of the study: Weaker excess twin sharing was seen among beta out-of-frame sequences.

Germline assignment: CDR1 MNHEY and CDR2 SVGAGI. Trimming took 0 bases from V and 1 from J, leaving 9 bases between them. This CDR3 contains 15 residues. Regarding this clonotype: Antigen specificity is unknown.

These data were also reused for a study on T cells expressing NK-cell markers. Per that study: One of eight sequenced donors was HCMV-seronegative; the other seven were seropositive.

The chain recombines TRBV6-5 with TRBJ1-1, with D uncertain. Sequencing was done on a sample of PBMCs. The receptor was isolated from a woman younger than 35 in good health. Written as DNA, the CDR3 is TGTGCCAGCAGTTACTCAGTCAAGGGGAACACTGAAGCTTTCTTT. Encoded protein: CASSYSVKGNTEAFF.